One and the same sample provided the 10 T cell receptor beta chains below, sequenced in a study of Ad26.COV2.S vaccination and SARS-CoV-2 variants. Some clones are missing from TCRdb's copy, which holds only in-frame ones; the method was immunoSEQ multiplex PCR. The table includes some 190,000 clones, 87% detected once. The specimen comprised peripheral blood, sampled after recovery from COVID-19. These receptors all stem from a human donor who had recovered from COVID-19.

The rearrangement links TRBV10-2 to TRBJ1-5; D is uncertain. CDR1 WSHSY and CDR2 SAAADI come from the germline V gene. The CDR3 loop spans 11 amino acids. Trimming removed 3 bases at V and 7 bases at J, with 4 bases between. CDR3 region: CASSDGQPQHF. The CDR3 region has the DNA TGCGCCAGCAGTGATGGACAGCCCCAGCATTTT.

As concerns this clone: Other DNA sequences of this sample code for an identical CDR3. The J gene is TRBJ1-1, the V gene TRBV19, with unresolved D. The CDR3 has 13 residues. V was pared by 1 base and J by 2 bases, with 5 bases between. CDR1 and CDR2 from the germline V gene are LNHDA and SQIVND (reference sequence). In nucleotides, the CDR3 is TGTGCCAGTAGTATAGGAGAAAACACTGAAGCTTTCTTT. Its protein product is CASSIGENTEAFF.

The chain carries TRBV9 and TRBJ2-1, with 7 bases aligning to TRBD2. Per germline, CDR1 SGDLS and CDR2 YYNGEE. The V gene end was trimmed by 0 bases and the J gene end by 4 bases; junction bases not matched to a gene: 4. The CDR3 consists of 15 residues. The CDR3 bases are TGTGCCAGCAGCGTAGATCTAGCGGCGTACAATGAGCAGTTCTTC. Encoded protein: CASSVDLAAYNEQFF.

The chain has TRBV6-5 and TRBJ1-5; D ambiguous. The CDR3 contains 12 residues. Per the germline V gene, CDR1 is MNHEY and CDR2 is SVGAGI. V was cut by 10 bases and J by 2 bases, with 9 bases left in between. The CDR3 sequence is CATGPRNQPQHF. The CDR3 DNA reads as TGTGCCACGGGCCCTCGCAATCAGCCCCAGCATTTT.

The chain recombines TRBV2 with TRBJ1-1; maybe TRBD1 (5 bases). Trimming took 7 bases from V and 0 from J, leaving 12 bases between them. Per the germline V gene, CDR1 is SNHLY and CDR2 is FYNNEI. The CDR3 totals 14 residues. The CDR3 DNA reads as TGTGCCAGCAACCCGGGACTCATGAACACTGAAGCTTTCTTT. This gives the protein CASNPGLMNTEAFF.

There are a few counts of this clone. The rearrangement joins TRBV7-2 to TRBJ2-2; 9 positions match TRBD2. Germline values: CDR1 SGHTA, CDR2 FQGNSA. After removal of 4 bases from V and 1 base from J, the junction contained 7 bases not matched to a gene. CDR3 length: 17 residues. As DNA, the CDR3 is TGTGCCAGCAGCTCCCCTAGCGGGGCGGGGAACACCGGGGAGCTGTTTTTT. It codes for CASSSPSGAGNTGELFF.

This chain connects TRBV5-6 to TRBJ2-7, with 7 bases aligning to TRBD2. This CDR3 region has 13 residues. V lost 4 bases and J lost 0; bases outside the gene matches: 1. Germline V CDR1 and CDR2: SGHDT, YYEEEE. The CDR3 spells CASSPGGSYEQYF. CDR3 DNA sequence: TGTGCCAGCAGCCCGGGGGGCTCCTACGAGCAGTACTTC.

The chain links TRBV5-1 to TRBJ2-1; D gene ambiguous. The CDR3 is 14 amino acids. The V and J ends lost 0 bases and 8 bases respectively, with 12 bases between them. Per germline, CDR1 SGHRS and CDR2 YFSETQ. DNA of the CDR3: TGCGCCAGCAGCTTGGTGCATCCCGCCGATGAGCAGTTCTTC. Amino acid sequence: CASSLVHPADEQFF.

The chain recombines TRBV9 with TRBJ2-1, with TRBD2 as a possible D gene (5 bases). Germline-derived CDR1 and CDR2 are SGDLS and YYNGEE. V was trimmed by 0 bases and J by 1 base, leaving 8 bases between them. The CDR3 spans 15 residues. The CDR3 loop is CASSVAGISYNEQFF. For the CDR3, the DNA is TGTGCCAGCAGCGTAGCGGGAATTTCCTACAATGAGCAGTTCTTC. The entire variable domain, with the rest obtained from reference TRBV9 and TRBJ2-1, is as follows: DSGVTQTPKHLITATGQRVTLRCSPRSGDLSVYWYQQSLDQGLQFLIQYYNGEERAKGNILERFSAQQFPDLHSELNLSSLELGDSALYFCASSVAGISYNEQFFGPGTRLTVL.

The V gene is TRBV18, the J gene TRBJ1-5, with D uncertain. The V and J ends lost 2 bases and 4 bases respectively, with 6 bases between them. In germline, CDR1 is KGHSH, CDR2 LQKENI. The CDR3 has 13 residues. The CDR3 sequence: CASSPDTNQPQHF. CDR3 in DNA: TGTGCCAGCTCACCAGACACGAATCAGCCCCAGCATTTT. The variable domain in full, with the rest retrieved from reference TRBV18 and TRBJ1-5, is NAGVMQNPRHLVRRRGQEARLRCSPMKGHSHVYWYRQLPEEGLKFMVYLQKENIIDESGMPKERFSAEFPKEGPSILRIQQVVRGDSAAYFCASSPDTNQPQHFGDGTRLSIL.